A single sample gave rise to the 28 T cell receptor beta chains below, sequenced in a study of technical replicates of blood from a handful of donors. Produced via immunoSEQ multiplex PCR; TCRdb's table is partial and in-frame only. The sample includes under 65,000 clones, 65% to 90% of them seen just once. Specimen: PBMCs. These receptors were collected from a human donor in good health. Some clones in this sample may be carry-over from other donors' samples.

The V and J genes are TRBV7-9 and TRBJ1-1; 9 nucleotides align to TRBD1. CDR1 and CDR2 from the germline V gene are SEHNR and FQNEAQ (reference sequence). This CDR3 contains 16 residues. J lost 7 bases, V lost 5 bases, and 14 bases had no gene match. CDR3 nucleotides: TGTGCCAGCAGCCACACCCTCGGACAGGGGCTCGGTGAAGCTTTCTTT. This translates into CASSHTLGQGLGEAFF. The entire variable domain, with the rest obtained from reference TRBV7-9 and TRBJ1-1, is as follows: DTGVSQNPRHKITKRGQNVTFRCDPISEHNRLYWYRQTLGQGPEFLTYFQNEAQLEKSRLLSDRFSAERPKGSFSTLEIQRTEQGDSAMYLCASSHTLGQGLGEAFFGQGTRLTVV.

V and J are TRBV7-8 and TRBJ2-5, with TRBD2 matching over 10 bases. The CDR3 extends over 17 amino acids. Germline CDR1 reads SGHVS; CDR2 reads FQNEAQ. The trim removed 3 bases at V and 1 base at J, leaving 8 bases unmatched. DNA of the CDR3: TGTGCCAGCAGCTTGGGGACTAGCGTTCGACGCCAAGAGACCCAGTACTTC. Translation gives CASSLGTSVRRQETQYF.

The chain joins TRBV6-1 to TRBJ1-5, with D maybe TRBD1 (6 bases). Germline V gene sequence: CDR1 MNHNS, CDR2 SASEGT. The CDR3 runs to 14 residues. Trimming cost V 5 bases and J 3 bases, with 11 bases left between them. CDR3 sequence reads: CASSLGQFNQPQHF. The CDR3 region has the DNA TGTGCCAGCAGTCTCGGACAGTTCAATCAGCCCCAGCATTTT.

The rearrangement links TRBV7-6 to TRBJ2-6; D is perhaps TRBD1 (5 bases). Germline-derived CDR1 and CDR2 are SGHVS and FNYEAQ. The CDR3 contains 17 residues. Trimming pared 1 base from V and 1 base from J, leaving 11 bases between. The CDR3 DNA reads TGTGCCAGCAGCTTAGACAGGAATAGTTCTGGGGCCAACGTCCTGACTTTC. Translated: CASSLDRNSSGANVLTF.

This clone was seen once. V and J are TRBV11-3 and TRBJ2-5; 8 nucleotides agree with TRBD2. CDR3 length equals 15 residues. The V gene's germline CDR1 is SGHNT and CDR2 YENEEA. J lost 2 bases, V lost 2 bases, and 4 bases had no gene match. Written as DNA, the CDR3 is TGTGCCAGCAGCTTACGGGGGGGGGCTCAAGAGACCCAGTACTTC. Translation: CASSLRGGAQETQYF.

The gene calls are TRBV7-8 and TRBJ2-7; D is ambiguous. V was cut by 1 base and J by 3 bases, with 7 bases left in between. This CDR3 comprises 13 residues. The germline gives CDR1 SGHVS, CDR2 FQNEAQ. As DNA, the CDR3 is TGTGCCAGCAGCTTAGGGCGGAACTACGAGCAGTACTTC. It codes for CASSLGRNYEQYF. Based on the CDR3 plus reference TRBV7-8 and TRBJ2-7, the full variable domain is GAGVSQSPRYKVAKRGQDVALRCDPISGHVSLFWYQQALGQGPEFLTYFQNEAQLDKSGLPSDRFFAERPEGSVSTLKIQRTQQEDSAVYLCASSLGRNYEQYFGPGTRLTVT.

This clone was counted only a few times. The chain links TRBV28 to TRBJ1-6, with D possibly being TRBD1 (6 bases). The V gene lost 6 bases and the J gene lost 0 bases, with 15 bases spanning the gap. This CDR3 comprises 17 residues. CDR1 and CDR2 from the germline V gene are MDHEN and SYDVKM. CDR3 bases: TGTGCCAGCAGGAGGACAGCCCTGAGCTCCTATAATTCACCCCTCCACTTT. Its translation: CASRRTALSSYNSPLHF.

The chain employs TRBV12-5 and TRBJ2-5; D unresolved. Per germline, CDR1 LGHNT and CDR2 FRNRAP. The CDR3 contains 12 residues. Trimming shortened V by 1 base and J by 2 bases, and 2 bases separated the two germline ends. CDR3 sequence reads: CASGLAQETQYF. CDR3 DNA: TGTGCTAGTGGTTTGGCTCAAGAGACCCAGTACTTC.

The V call is TRBV19, the J call TRBJ2-2; 8 bases map to TRBD1. The CDR3 is 17 residues long. Germline values: CDR1 LNHDA, CDR2 SQIVND (reference sequence). Germline trimming cut 5 bases from V and 2 bases from J; bases unmatched to any gene: 10. The CDR3 coding sequence is TGTGCCAGTAGTCGCTGGCTAGGACAGGGCAACACCGGGGAGCTGTTTTTT. Encoded protein: CASSRWLGQGNTGELFF.

The chain's CDR3 is CASSQDGGAGNSPLHF. The CDR3 DNA reads TGTGCCAGCAGCCAAGATGGGGGGGCGGGCAATTCACCCCTCCACTTT. This sequence joins TRBV4-2 and TRBJ1-6; the D gene is possibly TRBD1 (6 bases). Between the trimmed V and J ends, which lost 0 bases and 7 bases, there was a span of 13 bases. The CDR3 length is 16 residues. The germline gives CDR1 LGHNA, CDR2 YNFKEQ.

The chain has TRBV30 and TRBJ2-7, with 9 bases fitting TRBD2. CDR1 and CDR2 (germline): GTSNPN, SVGIG (reference sequence). Trimming at V came to 5 bases and at J to 0 bases, leaving 11 bases not matched to a gene. There are 16 residues in the CDR3. CDR3 in DNA: TGTGCCTGGGAAGAAGGGGCTAGCGGGATCTCCTACGAGCAGTACTTC. It encodes CAWEEGASGISYEQYF.

The genes are TRBV5-5 and TRBJ2-2, with D perhaps matching TRBD2 (7 bases). The CDR3 sequence is 16 residues long. Germline V gene lookup returns CDR1 SGHKS and CDR2 YYEKEE (reference sequence). Trimming cost V 3 bases and J 6 bases, with 18 bases left between them. The CDR3 bases are TGTGCCAGCAGCTGGGGGGGCAGGGAGATTCCCGGGGAGCTGTTTTTT. Its translation is CASSWGGREIPGELFF.

V and J are TRBV19 and TRBJ2-1, with TRBD1 matching over 11 bases. The germline gives CDR1 LNHDA, CDR2 SQIVND (reference sequence). The CDR3 totals 14 residues. The V and J ends lost 3 bases and 9 bases, in that order; junction bases with no gene match: 4. The CDR3 region has the DNA TGTGCCAGTAGTATCCCGGGACAGGGGGGTGAGCAGTTCTTC. It encodes CASSIPGQGGEQFF.

This clone was detected only a few times. The V and J genes are TRBV10-3 and TRBJ2-7, with TRBD1 matching over 7 bases. The CDR3 contains 13 residues. V shed 2 bases and J 2 bases; nucleotides not matched to a gene: 0. Per the germline V gene, CDR1 is ENHRY and CDR2 is SYGVKD. The CDR3, as DNA: TGTGCCATCAGTGAGCAGGGGGCCTACGAGCAGTACTTC. This encodes CAISEQGAYEQYF.

The J gene is TRBJ2-7, the V gene TRBV9, with D unclear. There are 15 residues in the CDR3. V lost 0 bases and J lost 3, with 13 bases in between. Germline CDR1 and CDR2: SGDLS and YYNGEE. In nucleotides, the CDR3 is TGTGCCAGCAGCGTAGGGCAGTCTGCTTTCTACGAGCAGTACTTC. This translates into CASSVGQSAFYEQYF.

This chain links TRBV2 with TRBJ1-6; TRBD1 agrees at 9 bases. The germline gives CDR1 SNHLY, CDR2 FYNNEI. With V trimmed by 4 bases and J by 7 bases, 8 bases remained unmatched. This CDR3 comprises 16 residues. The CDR3 here is CASSGRQGEGNSPLHF. The CDR3 DNA reads TGTGCCAGCAGTGGCCGACAGGGGGAGGGAAATTCACCCCTCCACTTT. Together with reference TRBV2 and TRBJ1-6, the CDR3 gives the full variable domain: EPEVTQTPSHQVTQMGQEVILRCVPISNHLYFYWYRQILGQKVEFLVSFYNNEISEKSEIFDDQFSVERPDGSNFTLKIRSTKLEDSAMYFCASSGRQGEGNSPLHFGNGTRLTVT.

In this sample, this clone turned up a few times. The CDR3 loop reads CASSVGGTSAKNEQFF. The CDR3 nucleotides read TGTGCCAGCAGCGTAGGGGGGACTAGCGCTAAAAATGAGCAGTTCTTC. V is TRBV9 and J is TRBJ2-1; 10 positions match TRBD2. The CDR3 covers 16 residues. Trimming at V came to 0 bases and at J to 7 bases, leaving 7 bases not matched to a gene. Per the germline V gene, CDR1 is SGDLS and CDR2 is YYNGEE.

The chain carries TRBV2 and TRBJ2-7; TRBD2 might be the D (5 bases). The CDR3 length is 14 residues. The germline gives CDR1 SNHLY, CDR2 FYNNEI. V was pared by 4 bases and J by 1 base, with 11 bases between. The CDR3 region is CASSVVRVSYEQYF. CDR3 nucleotide sequence: TGTGCCAGCAGTGTAGTGCGGGTTTCCTACGAGCAGTACTTC.

The chain joins TRBV30 to TRBJ1-2, with D perhaps TRBD1 (5 bases). The germline V and J ends were trimmed by 4 bases and 0 bases, with 12 bases remaining between them. Germline CDR1 GTSNPN, CDR2 SVGIG (reference sequence). The CDR3 extends over 14 amino acids. DNA of the CDR3: TGTGCCTGGACACCCAGGGCAGCTAACTATGGCTACACCTTC. Protein sequence: CAWTPRAANYGYTF.

CDR3 in amino acids: CASSFNTGNVYNEQFF. The CDR3, as DNA: TGTGCCAGCAGCTTCAATACAGGGAATGTCTACAATGAGCAGTTCTTC. The chain links TRBV13 to TRBJ2-1, with a tentative D call TRBD1 (6 bases). Trimming stripped 3 bases from V and 3 bases from J, with 15 bases between. Germline V gene data show CDR1 as PRHDT and CDR2 as FYEKMQ (reference sequence). The CDR3 runs 16 residues.

This clone showed up just once. The chain links TRBV30 to TRBJ1-4, with a weak D call TRBD1 (6 bases). V was clipped by 6 bases and J by 0 bases, with 8 bases between them. CDR3 length: 13 residues. Looked up from germline, CDR1 is GTSNPN and CDR2 is SVGIG (reference sequence). The CDR3 reads CACPGATNEKLFF. The CDR3 DNA reads as TGTGCCTGCCCAGGGGCAACTAATGAAAAACTGTTTTTT.

This rearrangement joins TRBV7-9 to TRBJ2-5; D is ambiguous. CDR3 length: 14 amino acids. With 0 bases removed from V and 2 bases from J, the gap between germline ends came to 7 bases. Germline CDR1 SEHNR, CDR2 FQNEAQ (reference sequence). The CDR3 DNA sequence: TGTGCCAGCAGCTTAGCGTCGCGTCAAGAGACCCAGTACTTC. It yields the protein CASSLASRQETQYF.

The chain combines TRBV9 with TRBJ1-6, with TRBD1 matching over 8 bases. Germline V gene data show CDR1 as SGDLS and CDR2 as YYNGEE. There are 15 residues in the CDR3. Trimming cost V 6 bases and J 2 bases; bases outside gene matches: 4. The DNA of the CDR3 is TGTGCCAGCACTATGACAGGGGCCTATAATTCACCCCTCCACTTT. Translating it yields CASTMTGAYNSPLHF.

The chain employs TRBV6-5 and TRBJ2-7, with 10 positions matching TRBD1. CDR1 and CDR2 (germline): MNHEY, SVGAGI. The CDR3 runs to 13 residues. V was pared by 6 bases and J by 4 bases, with 3 bases of the junction left unmatched. The CDR3 region has the DNA TGTGCCAGCAGCCGGGACAGGGGTTACGAGCAGTACTTC. The encoded protein is CASSRDRGYEQYF.

V is TRBV5-1 and J is TRBJ2-3; perhaps TRBD2 as D (5 bases). This CDR3 contains 17 residues. Germline-derived CDR1 and CDR2 are SGHRS and YFSETQ. V was pared by 2 bases and J by 1 base, with 17 bases between. CDR3 sequence reads: CASSFSPPGSGTDTQYF. CDR3 nucleotide sequence: TGCGCCAGCAGCTTTTCCCCCCCGGGAAGTGGCACAGATACGCAGTATTTT.

This clone was detected only once. The chain recombines TRBV4-2 with TRBJ2-3; TRBD2 matches 7 bases. This CDR3 comprises 16 residues. The V gene's germline CDR1 is LGHNA and CDR2 YNFKEQ. Losses at the gene ends were 6 bases for V and 0 bases for J; bases not matched to a gene: 9. DNA of the CDR3: TGTGCCAGCAGTCCCCGTGGAGCGGGAAGCACAGATACGCAGTATTTT. Translation: CASSPRGAGSTDTQYF.

V gene TRBV5-1 combines with J gene TRBJ2-1, with a weak D call TRBD2 (6 bases). Trimming took 2 bases from V and 7 from J, leaving 16 bases between them. From germline, CDR1 is SGHRS and CDR2 YFSETQ. CDR3 size: 15 residues. This chain's CDR3 is CASSFAEGTWNEQFF. CDR3 DNA sequence: TGCGCCAGCAGCTTTGCGGAGGGGACTTGGAATGAGCAGTTCTTC.

The chain links TRBV19 to TRBJ2-6; TRBD2 matches 15 bases. With V trimmed by 4 bases and J by 4 bases, 14 bases remained unmatched. Germline CDR1 LNHDA, CDR2 SQIVND (reference sequence). CDR3 length: 21 residues. CDR3 DNA sequence: TGTGCCAGTAGTACCAATCGCCCGGGACTAGCGGGAGGTTCAGGGGCCAACGTCCTGACTTTC. It codes for CASSTNRPGLAGGSGANVLTF.